Each of the 24 T cell receptor beta chains below was sequenced from the same sample in a study of CD8+ T cells in alopecia areata. Following RNA extraction, reverse transcription yielded cDNA that acted as the sequencing template. Libraries were prepared by immunoSEQ multiplex PCR; TCRdb keeps only in-frame clonotypes and omits some of them. Found here are 90,000 to 100,000 clones, about 58% of them singletons; the top ten hold 15% to 17%. Regarding treatment: oral pan-JAK inhibitor, 5-10 mg twice daily. The sequencing used CD8+ T cells sorted from blood, collected at week 4, from a patient treated with tofacitinib. The receptor source for this set is a human donor with alopecia areata.

V is TRBV5-4 and J is TRBJ2-3; D is uncertain. Germline V gene sequence: CDR1 SGHNT, CDR2 YYREEE (reference sequence). Trimming shortened V by 0 bases and J by 4 bases, and 6 bases separated the two germline ends. The CDR3 length is 13 residues. The CDR3 DNA follows: TGTGCCAGCAGCTTGGATCGCCCAGATACGCAGTATTTT. This sequence encodes CASSLDRPDTQYF.

This clone has just a few counts. The chain carries TRBV29-1 and TRBJ2-3; 13 nucleotides line up with TRBD2. Germline loops: CDR1 SQVTM, CDR2 ANQGSEA. The V segment lost 5 bases and the J segment 5 bases; nucleotides outside the gene matches: 4. The length of the CDR3 is 14 residues. This chain's CDR3 is CSVRGLAGEDTQYF. DNA of the CDR3: TGCAGCGTTCGAGGACTAGCGGGAGAAGATACGCAGTATTTT.

The rearrangement joins TRBV7-2 to TRBJ2-7; 10 bases match TRBD1. Unmatched junction bases numbered 6, after V lost 5 bases and J lost 2 bases. Germline assignment: CDR1 SGHTA and CDR2 FQGNSA. The CDR3 runs 15 residues. The CDR3 sequence is CASSDPGQGTYEQYF. The CDR3 DNA follows: TGTGCCAGCAGCGACCCGGGACAGGGGACCTACGAGCAGTACTTC.

A note on this clone: Other DNA sequences of this sample code for an identical CDR3. The chain uses TRBV15 and TRBJ1-5; 7 positions agree with TRBD1. V lost 0 bases and J lost 1; bases outside the gene matches: 0. The CDR3 extends over 15 amino acids. Germline CDR1 and CDR2: LNHNV and YYDKDF (reference sequence). CDR3 protein: CATSRDRGSNQPQHF. The CDR3 nucleotides are TGTGCCACCAGCAGAGACAGGGGGAGCAATCAGCCCCAGCATTTT.

This chain joins TRBV7-9 and TRBJ2-1; the match to TRBD2 covers 7 bases. The CDR3 consists of 12 residues. J lost 5 bases, V lost 6 bases, and 1 base had no gene match. The germline CDR1 and CDR2 sequences are SEHNR and FQNEAQ (reference sequence). The DNA for the CDR3 is TGTGCCAGCAGGAGCGGGAACAATGAGCAGTTCTTC. As protein: CASRSGNNEQFF.

Here the CDR3 reads CASSLDTAQETQYF. CDR3 sequence (DNA): TGTGCCAGCAGCTTAGATACAGCGCAAGAGACCCAGTACTTC. The J gene is TRBJ2-5, the V gene TRBV11-2; the D is unclear. Trimming took 0 bases from V and 2 from J, leaving 7 bases between them. The CDR3 loop spans 14 amino acids. Germline CDR1 reads SGHAT; CDR2 reads FQNNGV.

The J gene is TRBJ2-3, the V gene TRBV7-3; 11 bases map to TRBD2. This CDR3 is built from 16 residues. V trimming: 2 bases; J trimming: 3 bases; junction bases outside the gene matches: 4. Germline CDR1 reads SGHTA; CDR2 reads FQGTGA. The CDR3 sequence is CASSLLLAGETDTQYF. For the CDR3, the DNA is TGTGCCAGCAGCTTATTACTAGCGGGGGAAACAGATACGCAGTATTTT.

The table lists this clone with a few counts. The rearrangement uses TRBV5-1 and TRBJ2-7, with a possible D match to TRBD2 (6 bases). Trimming took 0 bases from V and 3 from J, leaving 13 bases between them. CDR1 and CDR2 from the germline V gene are SGHRS and YFSETQ. The CDR3 is made up of 15 amino acids. The CDR3: CASSLAGAANYEQYF. The CDR3, as DNA: TGCGCCAGCAGCTTGGCGGGAGCAGCTAACTACGAGCAGTACTTC.

The table lists this clone with a few counts. The chain uses TRBV13 and TRBJ2-7; no clear D gene. The length of the CDR3 is 18 residues. Trimming stripped 1 base from V and 0 bases from J, with 19 bases between. The germline gives CDR1 PRHDT, CDR2 FYEKMQ (reference sequence). The CDR3 DNA follows: TGTGCCAGCAGCTTAGTTACCTCATCAAACGAAAACTCCTACGAGCAGTACTTC. It specifies CASSLVTSSNENSYEQYF.

The rearrangement links TRBV2 to TRBJ2-7, with 7 bases matching TRBD2. Germline CDR1 and CDR2: SNHLY and FYNNEI. The V gene end was trimmed by 1 base and the J gene end by 0 bases; junction bases not matched to a gene: 3. This CDR3 has 15 residues. The CDR3 loop is CASSEGRLASYEQYF. The CDR3 DNA follows: TGTGCCAGCAGTGAAGGGAGACTAGCCTCCTACGAGCAGTACTTC.

This clone was observed a few times. This chain links TRBV30 with TRBJ2-2; D call uncertain. Trimming left V 2 bases short and J 5 bases short, with 6 bases between. This CDR3 region has 12 residues. CDR1 and CDR2 from the germline V gene are GTSNPN and SVGIG (reference sequence). CDR3 bases: TGTGCCTGGAGTTTCGTAACCGGGGAGCTGTTTTTT. It specifies CAWSFVTGELFF.

V is TRBV4-1 and J is TRBJ1-2; TRBD1 agrees at 8 bases. Losses at the gene ends were 3 bases for V and 8 bases for J; bases not matched to a gene: 11. The germline V gene has CDR1 MGHRA and CDR2 YSYEKL. The CDR3 runs to 15 residues. As DNA, the CDR3 is TGCGCCAGCAGCCAGAAAAATGCAGGGGGCTGGGGCTACACCTTC. This encodes CASSQKNAGGWGYTF.

This chain links TRBV21-1 with TRBJ2-3. TRBV21-1 is deemed a pseudogene. The CDR3 extends over 12 amino acids. The CDR3 sequence is CATYQVPDTQYF. The CDR3 DNA reads as TGTGCCACTTATCAAGTCCCAGATACGCAGTATTTT.

This sequence joins TRBV7-2 and TRBJ1-3; D call uncertain. Germline loops: CDR1 SGHTA, CDR2 FQGNSA. This CDR3 spans 13 amino acids. V lost 4 bases and J lost 3, with 7 bases in between. The CDR3 is CASSSTFGNTIYF. DNA for the CDR3: TGTGCCAGCAGCTCAACCTTTGGAAACACCATATATTTT.

The chain links TRBV9 to TRBJ2-7; D call uncertain. Per the germline V gene, CDR1 is SGDLS and CDR2 is YYNGEE. The V end lost 0 bases, the J end lost 3 bases, and 13 bases lay between the germline ends. The length of the CDR3 is 15 residues. In nucleotides, the CDR3 is TGTGCCAGCAGCGTAGGAGAATCACAGAACTACGAGCAGTACTTC. This translates into CASSVGESQNYEQYF. Variable domain in full (rest from reference TRBV9 and TRBJ2-7): DSGVTQTPKHLITATGQRVTLRCSPRSGDLSVYWYQQSLDQGLQFLIQYYNGEERAKGNILERFSAQQFPDLHSELNLSSLELGDSALYFCASSVGESQNYEQYFGPGTRLTVT.

The chain uses TRBV5-4 and TRBJ2-2; weak D call: TRBD2 (6 bases). The germline V gene has CDR1 SGHNT and CDR2 YYREEE (reference sequence). Deletions cut 5 bases from V and 3 bases from J, with 14 bases between. The CDR3 spans 15 residues. CDR3 sequence reads: CASREVGGDTGELFF. CDR3 sequence (DNA): TGTGCCAGCAGGGAAGTCGGGGGTGACACCGGGGAGCTGTTTTTT.

The V and J genes are TRBV27 and TRBJ2-7; TRBD1 is a possible D gene (6 bases). The V end was cut by 0 bases, the J end by 2 bases, with 11 bases between. CDR1 is MNHEY and CDR2 is SMNVEV in the germline V gene (reference sequence). This CDR3 contains 15 residues. The CDR3: CASSLSGTLPYEQYF. Here the CDR3 DNA reads TGTGCCAGCAGTTTATCCGGGACACTCCCCTACGAGCAGTACTTC.

This clone was counted between two and nine times. This chain connects TRBV29-1 to TRBJ1-2, with no clear D. The CDR3 is 12 amino acids. Trimming cost V 6 bases and J 4 bases, with 12 bases left between them. Germline CDR1 reads SQVTM; CDR2 reads ANQGSEA. The CDR3 sequence is CSVPGRIYGYTF. CDR3 DNA sequence: TGCAGCGTGCCCGGCCGGATCTATGGCTACACCTTC.

The V and J genes are TRBV2 and TRBJ2-1; D not certain. The CDR3 has 13 residues. V lost 4 bases and J 6 bases, leaving 10 bases between the germline ends. Germline-derived CDR1 and CDR2 are SNHLY and FYNNEI. The CDR3 protein is CASSVFAGNEQFF. In DNA form, the CDR3 reads TGTGCCAGCAGTGTCTTTGCCGGCAATGAGCAGTTCTTC.

V usage is TRBV2 and J usage is TRBJ2-7, with 9 bases fitting TRBD2. The J segment lost 0 bases and the V segment lost 9 bases, leaving 9 bases of the junction unmatched. Germline V gene lookup returns CDR1 SNHLY and CDR2 FYNNEI. The CDR3 runs to 15 residues. CDR3 nucleotides: TGTGCCAGTACCCCTAGCGGGGCGAGCTCCTACGAGCAGTACTTC. Its protein is CASTPSGASSYEQYF.

The chain has TRBV4-1 and TRBJ2-7, with D tentatively TRBD1 (6 bases). CDR1 is MGHRA and CDR2 is YSYEKL in the germline V gene. The CDR3 loop spans 15 amino acids. V lost 1 base to trimming and J lost 2 bases, with 12 bases between them. The CDR3 reads CASSQGTDRTYEQYF. The CDR3 nucleotides read TGCGCCAGCAGCCAAGGGACAGATAGAACCTACGAGCAGTACTTC.

This clone turned up a few times. V gene TRBV7-9 combines with J gene TRBJ1-2; 7 nucleotides line up with TRBD1. CDR1 and CDR2 from the germline V gene are SEHNR and FQNEAQ (reference sequence). Losses at the gene ends were 5 bases for V and 1 base for J; bases not matched to a gene: 13. The CDR3 spans 17 residues. CDR3 bases: TGTGCCAGCAGCCCACCCTCCGGGACAGATTTTAACTATGGCTACACCTTC. This sequence encodes CASSPPSGTDFNYGYTF.

The chain recombines TRBV5-1 with TRBJ2-3, with 9 bases lining up with TRBD2. Trimming at V came to 2 bases and at J to 3 bases, leaving 4 bases not matched to a gene. The germline V gene encodes CDR1 SGHRS and CDR2 YFSETQ. The length of the CDR3 is 15 residues. The CDR3 DNA reads TGCGCCAGCAGCTTTGAGCGGGGGGCAACAGATACGCAGTATTTT. It yields the protein CASSFERGATDTQYF. The whole variable domain, remainder taken from reference TRBV5-1 and TRBJ2-3, is KAGVTQTPRYLIKTRGQQVTLSCSPISGHRSVSWYQQTPGQGLQFLFEYFSETQRNKGNFPGRFSGRQFSNSRSEMNVSTLELGDSALYLCASSFERGATDTQYFGPGTRLTVL.

J is TRBJ2-3 and V is TRBV27; D assignment may be TRBD1 or TRBD2 (5 bases each). The CDR3 has 15 amino acids. Germline values: CDR1 MNHEY, CDR2 SMNVEV (reference sequence). Trimming took 2 bases from V and 7 from J, leaving 16 bases between them. DNA of the CDR3: TGTGCCAGCAGTTTAGGGGGAGTTGGCTTAAATACGCAGTATTTT. This sequence encodes CASSLGGVGLNTQYF.